This is a list of T cell receptor beta chains from one sample in a study of post-analysis software for immune sequencing data. One entry per CDR3 protein results from TCRdb running MiXCR on the PCR reads. The repertoire consists of almost 700,000 distinct CDR3 sequences, with more than 50% occurring once and the leading ten covering around 11%. The material sequenced was blood. The origin of the receptors is a girl aged 2 to 9 with multiple sclerosis. The CDR3 runs from the conserved cysteine through the conserved F or W. The order of the fields is V gene, clone size, D gene, J gene, CDR3 protein, CDR3 DNA. A D gene is named only where the DNA matches it firmly. A row's size may be missing; if present it is once, few, many or a size class.

TRBV25-1	few	TRBD2	TRBJ2-6	CASSESERGPISGANVLTF	TGTGCCAGCAGTGAATCCGAGCGGGGGCCTATCTCTGGGGCCAACGTCCTGACTTTC
TRBV5-5	-	-	TRBJ1-2	CASSLVITSDLGGYTF	TGTGCCAGCAGCTTGGTCATAACATCAGATCTCGGGGGCTACACCTTC
TRBV19	-	-	TRBJ2-1	CASSMARASNEQFF	TGTGCCAGTAGTATGGCCAGGGCTAGCAATGAGCAGTTCTTC
TRBV12-3/TRBV12-4	-	-	TRBJ1-2	CASSRGSQGGYTF	TGTGCCAGCAGTCGGGGATCTCAGGGGGGCTACACCTTC
TRBV5-5	-	TRBD2	TRBJ2-1	CASSHLAGVSNNEQFF	TGTGCCAGCAGTCACCTAGCGGGAGTATCAAACAATGAGCAGTTCTTC
TRBV7-2	-	-	TRBJ1-5	CASSLWTLDQPQHF	TGTGCCAGCAGCTTATGGACGCTCGATCAGCCCCAGCATTTT
TRBV28	-	-	TRBJ2-2	CASSSNVQVRELFF	TGTGCCAGCAGCTCCAACGTACAGGTTAGGGAGCTGTTTTTT
TRBV20-1	-	TRBD2	TRBJ2-3	CSARAGGRGDTQYF	TGCAGTGCACGAGCAGGCGGGAGAGGGGATACGCAGTATTTT
TRBV20-1	-	-	TRBJ2-1	CSARPPGRGEQFF	TGCAGTGCTAGACCCCCAGGGCGGGGTGAGCAGTTCTTC
TRBV20-1	few	-	TRBJ2-3	CSATVSGPPGDTQYF	TGCAGTGCTACGGTGTCGGGACCGCCGGGAGATACGCAGTATTTT
TRBV29-1	-	-	TRBJ2-3	CSVDSSDTQYF	TGCAGCGTTGATTCGTCAGATACGCAGTATTTT
TRBV29-1	-	TRBD2	TRBJ2-5	CSVSAGASGMPYGQYF	TGCAGCGTTTCAGCTGGGGCTAGCGGGATGCCCTACGGGCAGTACTTC
TRBV6-6	few	TRBD1	TRBJ1-1	CASSSTGLNTEAFF	TGTGCCAGCTCATCGACAGGGCTGAACACTGAAGCTTTCTTT
TRBV28	-	-	TRBJ1-5	CASSSPTGYNQPQHF	TGTGCCAGCAGCTCCCCCACAGGGTACAATCAGCCCCAGCATTTT
TRBV6-2/TRBV6-3	few	TRBD2	TRBJ2-5	CASSSLLAEETQYF	TGTGCCAGCAGTAGTCTACTAGCGGAAGAGACCCAGTACTTC
TRBV5-1	-	-	TRBJ2-1	CASSFSEGQFF	TGCGCCAGCAGCTTCAGCGAAGGGCAGTTCTTC
TRBV18	-	TRBD2	TRBJ2-1	CASSPGTSINEQFF	TGTGCCAGCTCACCCGGGACTAGTATCAATGAGCAGTTCTTC
TRBV27	-	TRBD1	TRBJ1-2	CASQDRARGGYTF	TGTGCCAGCCAAGACAGGGCGAGAGGTGGCTACACCTTC
TRBV4-1	few	-	TRBJ2-7	CASSQGGHEQYF	TGCGCCAGCAGCCAAGGGGGACACGAGCAGTACTTC
TRBV4-3	-	-	TRBJ1-2	CASSQAAAPYGYTF	TGCGCCAGCAGCCAAGCGGCAGCCCCTTATGGCTACACCTTC
TRBV4-1	-	-	TRBJ2-1	CASSQINEGGEQFF	TGCGCCAGCAGCCAAATAAACGAAGGGGGTGAGCAGTTCTTC
TRBV7-9	few	-	TRBJ2-1	CASSFEGVKNEQFF	TGTGCCAGCAGCTTCGAGGGAGTCAAGAATGAGCAGTTCTTC
TRBV6-4	-	TRBD2	TRBJ2-1	CASSPRLAHNEQFF	TGTGCCAGCAGCCCGAGACTAGCCCACAATGAGCAGTTCTTC
TRBV25-1	-	-	TRBJ2-1	CASSEWGRESYNEQFF	TGTGCCAGCAGTGAATGGGGGCGGGAGTCCTACAATGAGCAGTTCTTC
TRBV4-1	-	TRBD1	TRBJ1-1	CASSQRGRGRESTEAFF	TGCGCCAGCAGCCAAAGGGGGCGGGGTAGGGAGAGCACTGAAGCTTTCTTT
TRBV11-1	few	TRBD1	TRBJ1-6	CASSRRETGDNSPLHF	TGTGCCAGCAGCCGCCGCGAGACAGGGGATAATTCACCCCTCCACTTT
TRBV7-2	few	TRBD2	TRBJ2-1	CASSLVVGRRGDEQFF	TGTGCCAGCAGCTTAGTCGTCGGTAGGCGGGGGGACGAGCAGTTCTTC
TRBV6-5	-	TRBD1	TRBJ2-2	CASSYSGGQGFGWTGELFF	TGTGCCAGCAGTTACTCAGGGGGACAGGGTTTTGGGTGGACCGGGGAGCTGTTTTTT